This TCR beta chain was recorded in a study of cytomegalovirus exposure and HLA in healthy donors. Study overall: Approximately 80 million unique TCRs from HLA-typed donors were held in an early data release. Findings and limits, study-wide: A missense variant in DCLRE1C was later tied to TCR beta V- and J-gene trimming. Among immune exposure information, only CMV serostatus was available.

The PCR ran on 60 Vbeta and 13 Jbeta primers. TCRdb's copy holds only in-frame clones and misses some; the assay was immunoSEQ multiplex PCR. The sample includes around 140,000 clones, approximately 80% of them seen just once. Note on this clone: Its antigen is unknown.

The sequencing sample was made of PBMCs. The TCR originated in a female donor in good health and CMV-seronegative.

CDR3 loop: CASSVESGGRTEAFF. DNA for the CDR3: TGTGCCAGCAGTGTTGAGTCAGGGGGCCGCACTGAAGCTTTCTTT. The gene calls are TRBV2 and TRBJ1-1, with 8 bases lining up with TRBD1. The length of the CDR3 is 15 residues. The germline gives CDR1 SNHLY, CDR2 FYNNEI. Trimming at V came to 4 bases and at J to 4 bases, leaving 8 bases not matched to a gene.